This T cell receptor beta chain was identified during a study of blood T cell repertoires in COVID-19. Study-wide background: Acute-phase and convalescent COVID-19 samples originated in the United States, Italy and Spain. T cells, B-cell-depleted T cells, or PBMCs supplied cDNA or gDNA.

Germline assignment: CDR1 SQVTM and CDR2 ANQGSEA. V lost 7 bases and J lost 4, with 7 bases in between. The CDR3 totals 10 residues. In the original workflow: Estimates of nucleated cell counts were drawn from the amplification of reference gene primers. TCRdb keeps only in-frame clones here, not all; method: immunoSEQ multiplex PCR. The DNA gave D and trimming, while V, J and clone size come from that table. The sample yields some 140,000 clones, about 90% seen once. Sample: peripheral blood. V is TRBV29-1 and J is TRBJ1-1, with TRBD1 as a possible D gene (5 bases). The clonotype comes from a man over 45 with acute or convalescent COVID-19. Here the CDR3 reads CSATGTEAFF. Here the CDR3 DNA reads TGCAGCGCCACAGGCACTGAAGCTTTCTTT.